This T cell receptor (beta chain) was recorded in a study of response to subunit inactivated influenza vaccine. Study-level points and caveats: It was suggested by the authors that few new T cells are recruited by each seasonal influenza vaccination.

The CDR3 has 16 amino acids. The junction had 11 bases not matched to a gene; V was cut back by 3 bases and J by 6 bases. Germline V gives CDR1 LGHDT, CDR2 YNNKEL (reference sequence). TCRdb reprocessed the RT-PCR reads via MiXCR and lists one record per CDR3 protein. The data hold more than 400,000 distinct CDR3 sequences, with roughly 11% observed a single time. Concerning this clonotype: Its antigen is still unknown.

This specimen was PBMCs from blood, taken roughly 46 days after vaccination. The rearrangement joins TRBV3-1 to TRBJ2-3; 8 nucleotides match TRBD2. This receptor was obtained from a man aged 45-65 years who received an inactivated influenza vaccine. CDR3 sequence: CASSHYRGGLLDTQYF. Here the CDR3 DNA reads TGTGCCAGCAGCCATTATCGGGGGGGCCTCTTGGATACGCAGTATTTT.